This T cell receptor (beta chain) was recorded in a study of CD8 T cells in ankylosing spondylitis. Quantitative 5'-RACE with molecular barcodes produced the TCR beta libraries. TCRdb analysed the 5' RACE reads with MiXCR anew, one entry per CDR3 protein. The data hold 250,000 or so distinct CDR3 sequences, with 20% to 30% observed a single time. The CDR3 covers 14 residues. V gave up 5 bases and J gave up 2 bases; unmatched junction bases: 7. Germline lookup yields CDR1 DFQATT and CDR2 SNEGSKA (reference sequence). Details on this clonotype: Its target is not known.

Overall study findings and caveats: Earlier authors reported some of these motif variants in reactive arthritis synovial fluid and blood. Matched ankylosing spondylitis synovial fluid reportedly contained a significantly enriched population of disease-linked clones. Characteristic, it appeared, of ankylosing spondylitis blood was a TCR beta motif of fewer than 10 highly homologous variants.

This clonotype was obtained from a male donor with ankylosing spondylitis or in good health (not recorded which). The source material was blood, either unsorted or a sorted T cell fraction (not recorded which). The V and J genes are TRBV20-1 and TRBJ2-3; 7 bases are shared with TRBD2. This chain's CDR3 is CSAPKRGLTDTQYF. DNA for the CDR3: TGCAGTGCTCCAAAGCGGGGCCTCACAGATACGCAGTATTTT.